A single sample is the source of the 16 T cell receptor beta chains below, sequenced in a study of blood T cell repertoires in COVID-19. Here immunoSEQ multiplex PCR was the method, and the copy in TCRdb shows in-frame clones only, minus some. The sample lists 300,000 or so clones; more than 90% were seen once. Sequenced input: PBMCs or T cells enriched from blood (not recorded which). These receptors were taken from a man in his 60s who had recovered from COVID-19.

The rearrangement joins TRBV11-3 to TRBJ2-1; 7 nucleotides agree with TRBD2. The germline CDR1 and CDR2 sequences are SGHNT and YENEEA. CDR3 length: 15 amino acids. V gave up 8 bases and J gave up 2 bases; unmatched junction bases: 9. Written as DNA, the CDR3 is TGTGCCAGCTCAGCCAGCGGGGTCGCCTACAATGAGCAGTTCTTC. Its protein product is CASSASGVAYNEQFF.

The genes are TRBV19 and TRBJ1-2, with D possibly being TRBD1 (5 bases). This CDR3 spans 13 amino acids. With 7 bases removed from V and 8 bases from J, the gap between germline ends came to 17 bases. Per germline, CDR1 LNHDA and CDR2 SQIVND (reference sequence). CDR3 protein: CASMVWQGRGYTF. As DNA, the CDR3 is TGTGCCAGTATGGTTTGGCAGGGAAGAGGCTACACCTTC.

The rearrangement joins TRBV5-1 to TRBJ1-2; no firm D call. Germline V CDR1 and CDR2: SGHRS, YFSETQ. V was cut by 0 bases and J by 7 bases, with 7 bases left in between. This CDR3 has 12 amino acids. In DNA form, the CDR3 reads TGCGCCAGCAGCTTGGAGGGAGGTGGCTACACCTTC. Translating it yields CASSLEGGGYTF.

The chain employs TRBV7-8 and TRBJ1-4; 8 nucleotides align to TRBD1. The CDR3 runs 14 residues. Germline values: CDR1 SGHVS, CDR2 FQNEAQ. The V segment lost 4 bases and the J segment 7 bases; nucleotides outside the gene matches: 5. The CDR3 DNA reads as TGTGCCAGCAGCTCGCAGGGGGCGCCTGAAAAACTGTTTTTT. As protein: CASSSQGAPEKLFF.

The table lists this clone with a few counts. Other DNA variants within this sample encode the same CDR3. This chain joins TRBV5-1 and TRBJ1-1; 8 bases line up with TRBD1. Germline loops: CDR1 SGHRS, CDR2 YFSETQ. The ends lost 4 bases at V and 1 base at J; junction bases unmatched: 3. The CDR3 consists of 14 residues. CDR3 bases: TGCGCCAGCAGCCCCGGGACAGGGAACACTGAAGCTTTCTTT. It yields the protein CASSPGTGNTEAFF.

V usage is TRBV27 and J usage is TRBJ2-1; perhaps TRBD2 as D (6 bases). Between the trimmed V and J ends, which lost 9 bases and 3 bases, there was a span of 15 bases. Germline V gene data show CDR1 as MNHEY and CDR2 as SMNVEV (reference sequence). This CDR3 spans 14 amino acids. CDR3 loop: CASSRAGHYNEQFF. CDR3 DNA: TGTGCCAGTTCCAGGGCGGGGCACTACAATGAGCAGTTCTTC.

The V call is TRBV6-6, the J call TRBJ2-6, with 11 bases aligning to TRBD1. Germline assignment: CDR1 MNHNY and CDR2 SVGAGI (reference sequence). This CDR3 comprises 16 residues. V shed 4 bases and J 2 bases; nucleotides not matched to a gene: 1. CDR3 amino acids: CASSSGQGAGANVLTF. The CDR3, as DNA: TGTGCCAGCAGTTCGGGACAGGGGGCTGGGGCCAACGTCCTGACTTTC.

V usage is TRBV7-6 and J usage is TRBJ2-1; TRBD2 aligns across 10 bases. Germline V CDR1 and CDR2: SGHVS, FNYEAQ. V lost 1 base to trimming and J lost 9 bases; unmatched junction nucleotides: 3. The CDR3 runs 14 residues. CDR3 region: CASSLEAGGREQFF. CDR3 DNA: TGTGCCAGCAGCTTAGAAGCGGGGGGGCGTGAGCAGTTCTTC.

This clone was seen a few times. The rearrangement links TRBV19 to TRBJ2-1, with D tentatively TRBD2 (7 bases). This CDR3 is built from 13 residues. The ends were cut back, 4 bases at V and 9 bases at J, with 13 bases in the middle. Germline V gives CDR1 LNHDA, CDR2 SQIVND (reference sequence). The CDR3 loop reads CASSTGGLGEQFF. The CDR3 DNA reads as TGTGCCAGTAGTACGGGGGGCCTCGGTGAGCAGTTCTTC.

To note about this clone: At one of its ends the junction is not consistent with the germline gene, which may arise from a read error. V and J are TRBV11-2 and TRBJ2-3, with D possibly matching TRBD2 (7 bases). Germline assignment: CDR1 SGHAT and CDR2 FQNNGV. The CDR3 is 17 residues long. In DNA form, the CDR3 reads TGTGCCAGCAGCTTAGATCTAAGGCGGGGGCGCACGGATACGCAGTATTTT. It codes for CASSLDLRRGRTDTQYF.

The chain carries TRBV10-2 and TRBJ2-7, with a possible D match to TRBD1 (6 bases). The CDR3 contains 11 residues. From germline, CDR1 is WSHSY and CDR2 SAAADI. Trimming stripped 8 bases from V and 1 base from J, with 6 bases between. In DNA form, the CDR3 reads TGCGCCAGCGGACAGTCCTACGAGCAGTACTTC. Translated, it gives CASGQSYEQYF.

The chain combines TRBV30 with TRBJ2-1; 9 nucleotides line up with TRBD2. The length of the CDR3 is 14 residues. The V and J ends lost 2 bases and 6 bases, in that order; junction bases with no gene match: 5. The V gene's germline CDR1 is GTSNPN and CDR2 SVGIG (reference sequence). CDR3 sequence: CAWSLASGVNEQFF. CDR3 nucleotides: TGTGCCTGGAGTTTGGCTAGCGGGGTCAATGAGCAGTTCTTC.

V is TRBV10-3 and J is TRBJ2-3, with 10 bases fitting TRBD2. The CDR3 has 15 residues. The V gene end was trimmed by 4 bases and the J gene end by 0 bases; junction bases not matched to a gene: 1. Looked up from germline, CDR1 is ENHRY and CDR2 is SYGVKD. CDR3 coding DNA: TGTGCCATCAGTGGGGGACTAGCGAGCACAGATACGCAGTATTTT. Translating it yields CAISGGLASTDTQYF.

V usage is TRBV6-6 and J usage is TRBJ1-3; TRBD1 might be the D (5 bases). The germline V gene has CDR1 MNHNY and CDR2 SVGAGI (reference sequence). V was shortened by 0 bases and J by 2 bases, with 11 bases between the two germline ends. CDR3 length: 16 residues. The CDR3 reads CASSYSSAGTGNTIYF. The CDR3 region has the DNA TGTGCCAGCAGTTACTCGAGTGCAGGGACTGGAAACACCATATATTTT.

This rearrangement joins TRBV7-2 to TRBJ1-1; D uncertain. Per germline, CDR1 SGHTA and CDR2 FQGNSA. V lost 5 bases and J 1 base, leaving 11 bases between the germline ends. The length of the CDR3 is 14 residues. The CDR3, as DNA: TGTGCCAGCAGCCCCATGACACAGAACACTGAAGCTTTCTTT. Its translation is CASSPMTQNTEAFF. The variable domain in full, completed from reference TRBV7-2 and TRBJ1-1, reads GAGVSQSPSNKVTEKGKDVELRCDPISGHTALYWYRQSLGQGLEFLIYFQGNSAPDKSGLPSDRFSAERTGGSVSTLTIQRTQQEDSAVYLCASSPMTQNTEAFFGQGTRLTVV.

V usage is TRBV4-1 and J usage is TRBJ1-4; D is possibly TRBD1 (5 bases). In germline, CDR1 is MGHRA, CDR2 YSYEKL. This CDR3 comprises 15 residues. V was cut by 0 bases and J by 7 bases, with 12 bases left in between. Here the CDR3 DNA reads TGCGCCAGCAGCCAAGATGGGGCCTTTTTTGAAAAACTGTTTTTT. Translating it yields CASSQDGAFFEKLFF.